Sequencing of this T cell receptor (beta chain) was carried out in a study of blood T cell repertoires in COVID-19. Across the study: COVID-19 samples collected from the United States, Italy and Spain covered acute and convalescent phases.

Germline V lookup: CDR1 SGHDT, CDR2 YYEEEE. The CDR3 consists of 17 residues. Trimming removed 4 bases at V and 3 bases at J, with 22 bases between. The authors' processing: By means of reference gene primer amplification, nucleated cell counts were estimated. Measured with immunoSEQ multiplex PCR; TCRdb has only the in-frame clones, and not every one. That table gives V, J and clone size, and the DNA gave D and trimming. The sample lists fewer than 40,000 clones; roughly 88% were seen once. The chain carries TRBV5-6 and TRBJ1-2, with D perhaps TRBD1 (5 bases). This receptor was obtained from a man aged 65 to 85 with active COVID-19. The sequencing sample was made of peripheral blood. CDR3 nucleotides: TGTGCCAGCAGCCCCCTAGGGACGGGGGGAAGAGACTATGGCTACACCTTC. Protein sequence: CASSPLGTGGRDYGYTF.